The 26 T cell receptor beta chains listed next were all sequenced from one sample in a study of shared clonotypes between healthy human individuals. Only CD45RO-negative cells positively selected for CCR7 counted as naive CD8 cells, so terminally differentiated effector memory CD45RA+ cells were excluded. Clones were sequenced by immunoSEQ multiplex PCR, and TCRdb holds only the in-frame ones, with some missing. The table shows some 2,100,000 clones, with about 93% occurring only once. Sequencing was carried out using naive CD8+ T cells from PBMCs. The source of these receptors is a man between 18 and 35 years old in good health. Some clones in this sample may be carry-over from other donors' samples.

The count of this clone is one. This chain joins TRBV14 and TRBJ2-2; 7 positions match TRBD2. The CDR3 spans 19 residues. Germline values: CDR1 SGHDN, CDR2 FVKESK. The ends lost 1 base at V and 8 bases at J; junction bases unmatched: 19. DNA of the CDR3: TGTGCCAGCAGCCAAGCCCGCATCGTCAGCGGGGCTCCCGGGGGGGAGCTGTTTTTT. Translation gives CASSQARIVSGAPGGELFF.

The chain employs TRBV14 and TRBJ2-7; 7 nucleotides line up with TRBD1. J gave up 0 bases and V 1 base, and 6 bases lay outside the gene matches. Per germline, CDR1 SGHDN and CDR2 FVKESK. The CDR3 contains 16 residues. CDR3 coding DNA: TGTGCCAGCAGCCAAGGGGCGACAGGGAGCTCCTACGAGCAGTACTTC. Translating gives CASSQGATGSSYEQYF.

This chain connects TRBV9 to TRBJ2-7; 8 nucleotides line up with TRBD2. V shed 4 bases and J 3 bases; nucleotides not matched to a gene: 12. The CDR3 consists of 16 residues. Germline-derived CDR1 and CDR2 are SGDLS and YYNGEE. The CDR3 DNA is TGTGCCAGCAGCCCGACACGGGGGGGGCATGGCTACGAGCAGTACTTC. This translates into CASSPTRGGHGYEQYF.

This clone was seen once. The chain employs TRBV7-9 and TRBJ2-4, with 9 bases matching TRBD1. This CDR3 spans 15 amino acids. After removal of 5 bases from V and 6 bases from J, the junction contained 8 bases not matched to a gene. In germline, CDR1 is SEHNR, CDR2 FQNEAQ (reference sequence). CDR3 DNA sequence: TGTGCCAGCAGCCCAGGACAGGGGTCGATAAACATTCAGTACTTC. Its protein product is CASSPGQGSINIQYF.

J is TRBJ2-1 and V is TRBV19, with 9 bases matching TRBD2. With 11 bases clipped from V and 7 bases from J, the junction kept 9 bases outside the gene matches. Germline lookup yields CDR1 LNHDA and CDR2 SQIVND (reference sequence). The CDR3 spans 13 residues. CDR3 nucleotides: TGTGCCTCCCCCCGGGCGGGGGGGAATGAGCAGTTCTTC. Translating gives CASPRAGGNEQFF.

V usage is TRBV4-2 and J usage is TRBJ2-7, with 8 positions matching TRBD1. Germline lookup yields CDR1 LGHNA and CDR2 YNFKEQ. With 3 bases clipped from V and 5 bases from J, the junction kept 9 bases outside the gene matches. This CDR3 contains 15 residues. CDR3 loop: CASSQTGAGIDEQYF. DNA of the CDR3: TGTGCCAGCAGCCAGACAGGGGCAGGGATCGACGAGCAGTACTTC.

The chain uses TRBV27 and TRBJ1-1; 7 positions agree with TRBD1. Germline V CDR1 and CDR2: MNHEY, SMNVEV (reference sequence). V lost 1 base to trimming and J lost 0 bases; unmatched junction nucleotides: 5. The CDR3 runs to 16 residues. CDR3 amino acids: CASSLLAGGMNTEAFF. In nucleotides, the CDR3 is TGTGCCAGCAGTTTATTGGCAGGGGGGATGAACACTGAAGCTTTCTTT.

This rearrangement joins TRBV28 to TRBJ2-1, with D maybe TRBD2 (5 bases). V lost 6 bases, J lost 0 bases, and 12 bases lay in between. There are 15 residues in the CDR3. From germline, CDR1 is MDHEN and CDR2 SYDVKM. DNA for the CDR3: TGTGCCAGCAGACCGACTATTAGCTCCTACAATGAGCAGTTCTTC. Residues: CASRPTISSYNEQFF. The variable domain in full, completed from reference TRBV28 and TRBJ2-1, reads DVKVTQSSRYLVKRTGEKVFLECVQDMDHENMFWYRQDPGLGLRLIYFSYDVKMKEKGDIPEGYSVSREKKERFSLILESASTNQTSMYLCASRPTISSYNEQFFGPGTRLTVL.

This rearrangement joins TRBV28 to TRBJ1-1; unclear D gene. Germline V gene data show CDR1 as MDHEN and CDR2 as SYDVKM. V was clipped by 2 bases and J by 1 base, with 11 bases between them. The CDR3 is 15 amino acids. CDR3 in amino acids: CASSLAPIGNTEAFF. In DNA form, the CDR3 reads TGTGCCAGCAGTTTAGCCCCAATAGGGAACACTGAAGCTTTCTTT.

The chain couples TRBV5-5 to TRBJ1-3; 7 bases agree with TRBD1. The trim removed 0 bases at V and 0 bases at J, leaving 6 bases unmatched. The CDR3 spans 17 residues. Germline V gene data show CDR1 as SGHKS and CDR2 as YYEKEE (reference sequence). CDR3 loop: CASSLGNRGLSGNTIYF. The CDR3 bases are TGTGCCAGCAGCTTGGGTAACAGGGGCCTCTCTGGAAACACCATATATTTT.

The CDR3 loop is CASSLADRQRGEKLFF. CDR3 sequence (DNA): TGTGCCAGCAGCTTAGCTGATAGGCAGAGAGGTGAAAAACTGTTTTTT. This chain uses TRBV7-8 with TRBJ1-4; D uncertain. The CDR3 length is 16 residues. With 0 bases removed from V and 7 bases from J, the gap between germline ends came to 15 bases. Germline assignment: CDR1 SGHVS and CDR2 FQNEAQ.

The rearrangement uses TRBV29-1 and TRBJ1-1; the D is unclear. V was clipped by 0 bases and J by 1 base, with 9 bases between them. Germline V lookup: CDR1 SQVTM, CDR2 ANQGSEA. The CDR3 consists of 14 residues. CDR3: CSVEDSGWNTEAFF. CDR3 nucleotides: TGCAGCGTTGAAGATAGCGGTTGGAACACTGAAGCTTTCTTT.

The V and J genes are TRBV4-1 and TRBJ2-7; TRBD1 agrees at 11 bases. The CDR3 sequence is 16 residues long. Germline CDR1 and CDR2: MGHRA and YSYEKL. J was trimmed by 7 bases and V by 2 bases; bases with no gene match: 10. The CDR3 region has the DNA TGCGCCAGCAGCCAAACCACCGGGACAGGGGGTGGGGAGCAGTACTTC. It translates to CASSQTTGTGGGEQYF.

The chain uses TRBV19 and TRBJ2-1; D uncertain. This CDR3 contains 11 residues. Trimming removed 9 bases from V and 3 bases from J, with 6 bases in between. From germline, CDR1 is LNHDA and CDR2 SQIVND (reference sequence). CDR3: CASVGYNEQFF. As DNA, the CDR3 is TGTGCCAGCGTGGGCTACAATGAGCAGTTCTTC.

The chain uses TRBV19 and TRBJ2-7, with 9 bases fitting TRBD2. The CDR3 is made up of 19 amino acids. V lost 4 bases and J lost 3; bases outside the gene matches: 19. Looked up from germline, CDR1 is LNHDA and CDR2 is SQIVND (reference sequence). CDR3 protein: CASSSLLLAGGVDGYEQYF. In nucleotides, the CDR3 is TGTGCCAGTAGTAGCCTCTTACTAGCGGGTGGAGTGGATGGCTACGAGCAGTACTTC.

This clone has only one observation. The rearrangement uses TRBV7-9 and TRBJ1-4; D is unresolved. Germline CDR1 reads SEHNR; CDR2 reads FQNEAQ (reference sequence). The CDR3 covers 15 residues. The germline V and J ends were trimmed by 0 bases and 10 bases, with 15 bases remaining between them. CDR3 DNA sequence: TGTGCCAGCAGCTTAGCCGCAGGAGCCTTGGTAAAACTGTTTTTT. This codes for CASSLAAGALVKLFF.

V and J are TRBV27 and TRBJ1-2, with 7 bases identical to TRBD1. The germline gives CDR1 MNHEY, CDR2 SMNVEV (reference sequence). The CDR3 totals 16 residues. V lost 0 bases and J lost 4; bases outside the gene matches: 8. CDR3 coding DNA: TGTGCCAGCAGTTTATCGACGGGGACAGTTGGCTATGGCTACACCTTC. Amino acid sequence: CASSLSTGTVGYGYTF.

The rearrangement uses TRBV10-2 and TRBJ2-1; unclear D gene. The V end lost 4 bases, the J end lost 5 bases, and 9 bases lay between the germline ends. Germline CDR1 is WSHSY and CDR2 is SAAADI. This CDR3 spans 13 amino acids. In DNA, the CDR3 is TGCGCCAGCAGTGCTGGCGGCGACAATGAGCAGTTCTTC. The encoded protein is CASSAGGDNEQFF.

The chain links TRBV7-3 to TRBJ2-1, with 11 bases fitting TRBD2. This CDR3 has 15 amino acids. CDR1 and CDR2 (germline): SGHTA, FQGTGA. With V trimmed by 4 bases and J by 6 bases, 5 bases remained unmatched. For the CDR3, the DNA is TGTGCCAGCAGCTCGGGACTAGCGGTCCTCAATGAGCAGTTCTTC. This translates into CASSSGLAVLNEQFF.

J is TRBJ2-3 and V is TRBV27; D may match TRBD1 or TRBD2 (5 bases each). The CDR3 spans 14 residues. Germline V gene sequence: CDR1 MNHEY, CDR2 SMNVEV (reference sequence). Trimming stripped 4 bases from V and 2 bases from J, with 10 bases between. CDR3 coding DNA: TGTGCCAGCAGTTCCATCGGGGCCACAGATACGCAGTATTTT. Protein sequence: CASSSIGATDTQYF.

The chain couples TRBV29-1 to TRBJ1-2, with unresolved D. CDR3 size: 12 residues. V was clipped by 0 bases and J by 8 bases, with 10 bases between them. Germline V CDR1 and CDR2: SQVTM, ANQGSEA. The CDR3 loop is CSVEDPRGGYTF. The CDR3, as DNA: TGCAGCGTTGAAGACCCCAGAGGGGGCTACACCTTC.

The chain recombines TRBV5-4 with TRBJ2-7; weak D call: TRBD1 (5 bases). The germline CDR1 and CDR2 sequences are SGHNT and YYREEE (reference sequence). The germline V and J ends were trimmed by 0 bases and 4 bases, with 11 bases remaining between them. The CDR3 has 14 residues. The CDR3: CASSLGIGDYEQYF. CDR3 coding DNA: TGTGCCAGCAGCTTGGGAATAGGGGATTACGAGCAGTACTTC. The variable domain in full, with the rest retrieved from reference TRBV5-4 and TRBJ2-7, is ETGVTQSPTHLIKTRGQQVTLRCSSQSGHNTVSWYQQALGQGPQFIFQYYREEENGRGNFPPRFSGLQFPNYSSELNVNALELDDSALYLCASSLGIGDYEQYFGPGTRLTVT.

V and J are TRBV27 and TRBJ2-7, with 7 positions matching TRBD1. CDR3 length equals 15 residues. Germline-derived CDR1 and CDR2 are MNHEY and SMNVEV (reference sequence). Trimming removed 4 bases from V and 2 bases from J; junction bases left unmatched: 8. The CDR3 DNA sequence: TGTGCCAGCAGTTCCATACCGGGACAGACCTACGAGCAGTACTTC. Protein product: CASSSIPGQTYEQYF.

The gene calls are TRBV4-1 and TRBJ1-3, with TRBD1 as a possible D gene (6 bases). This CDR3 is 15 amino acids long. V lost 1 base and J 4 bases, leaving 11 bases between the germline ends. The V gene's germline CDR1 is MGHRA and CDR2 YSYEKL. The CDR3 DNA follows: TGCGCCAGCAGCCAAGTGGGACATGGGGGAAACACCATATATTTT. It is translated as CASSQVGHGGNTIYF.

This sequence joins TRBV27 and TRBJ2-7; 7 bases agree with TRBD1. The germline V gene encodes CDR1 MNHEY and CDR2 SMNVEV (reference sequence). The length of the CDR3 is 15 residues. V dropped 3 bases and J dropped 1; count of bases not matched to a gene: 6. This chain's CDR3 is CASSFIQGPSYEQYF. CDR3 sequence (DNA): TGTGCCAGCAGTTTTATACAGGGGCCTTCCTACGAGCAGTACTTC.

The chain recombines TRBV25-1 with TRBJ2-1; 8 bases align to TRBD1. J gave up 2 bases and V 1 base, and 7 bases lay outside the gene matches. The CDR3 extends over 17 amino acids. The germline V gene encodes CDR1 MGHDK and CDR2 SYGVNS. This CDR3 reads CASSELGPGGAYNEQFF. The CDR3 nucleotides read TGTGCCAGCAGTGAATTAGGGCCAGGGGGCGCCTACAATGAGCAGTTCTTC.